This TCR beta chain was identified during a study of human CD8 memory T cell subsets. This CDR3 is 12 amino acids long. CDR1 and CDR2 (germline): LGHDT, YNNKEL (reference sequence). Construction of TCR beta libraries was accomplished by means of UMI-labeled 5' RACE. TCRdb reprocessed the 5' RACE reads and reports one entry per CDR3 protein, with no DNA. The sample shows approximately 9,000 distinct CDR3 sequences, and around a fifth sits with its ten largest clones. The PBMC were obtained by density gradient separation from buffy coats of healthy donors. The sequencing sample was made of CD8+ T cells from PBMCs. The sequence came from a human donor in good health. V gene TRBV3-1 combines with J gene TRBJ1-4; TCRdb indicates TRBD1, and absent DNA this call remains unverified. CDR3: CASSQEGIAPFF.